The 10 T cell receptor beta chains below were found in one sample sequenced in a study of blood T cell repertoires in COVID-19. Using immunoSEQ multiplex PCR, the repertoire was profiled, and TCRdb retains in-frame clones only, with some absent. The sample consists of some 220,000 clones, around 84% of them appearing once. Sequencing was performed on peripheral blood. All receptors come from a woman of 80 years or more with active or convalescent COVID-19.

The genes are TRBV7-2 and TRBJ2-7, with D hard to call. CDR1 is SGHTA, CDR2 FQGNSA, per germline. The CDR3 totals 14 residues. V lost 3 bases to trimming and J lost 0 bases, with 9 bases between them. The DNA of the CDR3 is TGTGCCAGCAGCTTCTCCCGCAGCTCCTACGAGCAGTACTTC. Its protein product is CASSFSRSSYEQYF. The full variable domain, in which reference TRBV7-2 and TRBJ2-7 provide the parts outside the CDR3, is GAGVSQSPSNKVTEKGKDVELRCDPISGHTALYWYRQSLGQGLEFLIYFQGNSAPDKSGLPSDRFSAERTGGSVSTLTIQRTQQEDSAVYLCASSFSRSSYEQYFGPGTRLTVT.

The chain has TRBV30 and TRBJ2-1; 11 bases map to TRBD2. Germline-derived CDR1 and CDR2 are GTSNPN and SVGIG (reference sequence). Trimming at V came to 3 bases and at J to 6 bases, leaving 7 bases not matched to a gene. The CDR3 contains 15 residues. DNA for the CDR3: TGTGCCTGGAGGATCGGGACTAGCGGCCCCAATGAGCAGTTCTTC. It codes for CAWRIGTSGPNEQFF.

The chain has TRBV4-3 and TRBJ2-5; weak D call: TRBD2 (7 bases). CDR1 LGHNA and CDR2 YSLEER come from the germline V gene. The V and J ends lost 1 base and 4 bases respectively, with 16 bases between them. The CDR3 is 16 residues long. This chain's CDR3 is CASSQAKGGGLETQYF. DNA for the CDR3: TGCGCCAGCAGCCAAGCTAAGGGGGGGGGCTTAGAGACCCAGTACTTC.

The chain employs TRBV28 and TRBJ2-2; possibly TRBD2 for D (6 bases). The CDR3 has 15 residues. Trimming removed 5 bases at V and 8 bases at J, with 18 bases between. Germline lookup yields CDR1 MDHEN and CDR2 SYDVKM. The CDR3 protein is CASSPPTPEGGELFF. DNA of the CDR3: TGTGCCAGCAGTCCACCCACCCCGGAGGGGGGGGAGCTGTTTTTT. The full variable domain, completed using reference TRBV28 and TRBJ2-2, is DVKVTQSSRYLVKRTGEKVFLECVQDMDHENMFWYRQDPGLGLRLIYFSYDVKMKEKGDIPEGYSVSREKKERFSLILESASTNQTSMYLCASSPPTPEGGELFFGEGSRLTVL.

The rearrangement joins TRBV9 to TRBJ1-3; 8 bases are shared with TRBD1. V lost 0 bases, J lost 3 bases, and 5 bases stayed unmatched. There are 16 residues in the CDR3. The germline gives CDR1 SGDLS, CDR2 YYNGEE. The CDR3 is CASSVVGQGDGNTIYF. The CDR3 DNA sequence: TGTGCCAGCAGCGTAGTAGGACAGGGAGATGGAAACACCATATATTTT.

This chain connects TRBV4-3 to TRBJ1-6; D unclear. Germline-derived CDR1 and CDR2 are LGHNA and YSLEER. Trimming left V 0 bases short and J 2 bases short, with 5 bases between. The CDR3 has 15 amino acids. CDR3 in amino acids: CASSQEETYNSPLHF. The CDR3 DNA reads as TGCGCCAGCAGCCAAGAGGAGACCTATAATTCACCCCTCCACTTT.

The chain links TRBV30 to TRBJ2-3, with 7 nucleotides matching TRBD2. The CDR3 covers 17 residues. With 3 bases clipped from V and 3 bases from J, the junction kept 15 bases outside the gene matches. CDR1 GTSNPN and CDR2 SVGIG come from the germline V gene (reference sequence). CDR3 amino acids: CAWSGSWGRAETDTQYF. CDR3 bases: TGTGCCTGGAGCGGATCTTGGGGGAGGGCCGAAACAGATACGCAGTATTTT.

The chain couples TRBV11-3 to TRBJ2-7; D is possibly TRBD1 (6 bases). In germline, CDR1 is SGHNT, CDR2 YENEEA. The CDR3 has 11 residues. Trimming removed 5 bases from V and 12 bases from J, with 14 bases in between. CDR3 in DNA: TGTGCCAGCAGCCGAACAGGGACGCGGTACTTC. Amino acid sequence: CASSRTGTRYF.

The chain is built from TRBV5-1 and TRBJ2-7; 8 positions match TRBD1. The CDR3 runs 15 residues. The germline V gene encodes CDR1 SGHRS and CDR2 YFSETQ. Trimming at V came to 5 bases and at J to 2 bases, leaving 9 bases not matched to a gene. The CDR3 protein is CASRSSLQGAYEQYF. In DNA form, the CDR3 reads TGCGCCAGCAGATCTTCCCTACAGGGGGCCTACGAGCAGTACTTC.

This clone is a singleton in its sample. This chain links TRBV9 with TRBJ2-3; 12 positions agree with TRBD1. V lost 6 bases and J lost 2; bases outside the gene matches: 1. This CDR3 has 14 residues. CDR1 and CDR2 (germline): SGDLS, YYNGEE. The CDR3 spells CASTGQGATDTQYF. CDR3 nucleotides: TGTGCCAGCACGGGACAGGGGGCCACAGATACGCAGTATTTT.